The 31 T cell receptor beta chains below come from one sample, sequenced in a study of early T cells in non-severe SARS-CoV-2 infection. Each CDR3 protein is one row after TCRdb ran MiXCR on the 5' RACE reads. This table has roughly 99,000 distinct CDR3 sequences, approximately 12% appearing once. Sequences were derived from whole blood, sampled at baseline. The receptors shown here come from an adult who was a healthcare worker with PCR-confirmed SARS-CoV-2 infection or an uninfected control (not recorded which).

This clonotype has more than one count but fewer than ten. V gene TRBV29-1 combines with J gene TRBJ1-2; the match to TRBD1 covers 12 bases. This CDR3 has 12 residues. Per the germline V gene, CDR1 is SQVTM and CDR2 is ANQGSEA. Trimming removed 6 bases from V and 8 bases from J; junction bases left unmatched: 4. The CDR3: CSVRDRGHGYTF. The CDR3 nucleotides read TGCAGCGTCAGGGACAGGGGGCACGGCTACACCTTC. Looking up the rest from reference TRBV29-1 and TRBJ1-2 gives the full variable domain: SAVISQKPSRDICQRGTSLTIQCQVDSQVTMMFWYRQQPGQSLTLIATANQGSEATYESGFVIDKFPISRPNLTFSTLTVSNMSPEDSSIYLCSVRDRGHGYTFGSGTRLTVV.

This clonotype appeared many times. The V and J genes are TRBV30 and TRBJ1-3; TRBD1 matches at 8 bases. V shed 4 bases and J 0 bases; nucleotides not matched to a gene: 8. CDR3 length: 16 amino acids. CDR1 GTSNPN and CDR2 SVGIG come from the germline V gene (reference sequence). The DNA of the CDR3 is TGTGCCTGGACAGGGACAGGCCCTTACTCTGGAAACACCATATATTTT. Residues: CAWTGTGPYSGNTIYF.

This clonotype has only a few counts. The J gene is TRBJ1-2, the V gene TRBV12-3 or TRBV12-4, with D possibly TRBD1 on 5 matching bases. This CDR3 contains 16 residues. Trimming removed 6 bases from V and 7 bases from J, with 24 bases in between. For the CDR3, the DNA is TGTGCCAGCAGCTTACCCGGGCCCCAGGGCTCTTCTGGCTACACCTTC. Its translation: CASSLPGPQGSSGYTF.

Comment on this clonotype: At one end, the junction sequence differs from germline, possibly due to a read error. The rearrangement joins TRBV7-7 to TRBJ2-1; D possibly uses TRBD1 or TRBD2 (5 bases each). The CDR3 has 13 amino acids. Germline V gives CDR1 SSHAT, CDR2 FNYEAQ (reference sequence). The CDR3 DNA reads TGTGCTAGCAGCTTAGGGGAGTACAATGAGCAGTTCTTC. Protein: CASSLGEYNEQFF.

The chain employs TRBV7-9 and TRBJ2-7; TRBD2 aligns across 13 bases. The CDR3 consists of 20 residues. J was trimmed by 7 bases and V by 3 bases; bases with no gene match: 21. Per germline, CDR1 SEHNR and CDR2 FQNEAQ (reference sequence). The CDR3 here is CASSLYRDRAGLAGVGEQYF. The DNA for the CDR3 is TGTGCCAGCAGCTTGTACCGGGACAGGGCCGGACTAGCGGGAGTTGGTGAGCAGTACTTC. Based on the CDR3 plus reference TRBV7-9 and TRBJ2-7, the full variable domain is DTGVSQNPRHKITKRGQNVTFRCDPISEHNRLYWYRQTLGQGPEFLTYFQNEAQLEKSRLLSDRFSAERPKGSFSTLEIQRTEQGDSAMYLCASSLYRDRAGLAGVGEQYFGPGTRLTVT.

This clonotype was counted many times. V usage is TRBV28 and J usage is TRBJ2-1; TRBD1 might be the D (6 bases). The CDR3 consists of 15 residues. V lost 8 bases and J 0 bases, leaving 14 bases between the germline ends. From germline, CDR1 is MDHEN and CDR2 SYDVKM. CDR3 sequence reads: CASSLGTPSYNEQFF. CDR3 in DNA: TGTGCCAGCTCCCTCGGGACACCCTCCTACAATGAGCAGTTCTTC. The complete variable domain, with remaining parts taken from reference TRBV28 and TRBJ2-1, reads DVKVTQSSRYLVKRTGEKVFLECVQDMDHENMFWYRQDPGLGLRLIYFSYDVKMKEKGDIPEGYSVSREKKERFSLILESASTNQTSMYLCASSLGTPSYNEQFFGPGTRLTVL.

The chain carries TRBV20-1 and TRBJ2-3; the match to TRBD2 covers 11 bases. CDR1 and CDR2 (germline): DFQATT, SNEGSKA (reference sequence). Losses at the gene ends were 5 bases for V and 4 bases for J; bases not matched to a gene: 20. The CDR3 runs 19 residues. Written as DNA, the CDR3 is TGCAGTGCTCACCCTAATCGACTAGCGGGGCCACCGAGGGCAGATACGCAGTATTTT. It codes for CSAHPNRLAGPPRADTQYF.

By sample fraction, this clonotype is medium-sized. The genes are TRBV7-6 and TRBJ2-2; 8 bases map to TRBD2. This CDR3 region has 17 residues. The V and J ends lost 4 bases and 4 bases, in that order; junction bases with no gene match: 11. Germline V gene sequence: CDR1 SGHVS, CDR2 FNYEAQ. CDR3 sequence: CASSSIPSGSGTGELFF. The CDR3 DNA reads TGTGCCAGCAGCTCGATTCCAAGCGGGAGCGGCACCGGGGAGCTGTTTTTT.

As DNA, the CDR3 is TGTGCCAGCCTGAGGGACAGAGCCAACTATGGCTACACCTTC. Protein sequence: CASLRDRANYGYTF. The rearrangement joins TRBV6-1 to TRBJ1-2; 7 bases map to TRBD1. The trim removed 8 bases at V and 2 bases at J, leaving 8 bases unmatched. The germline CDR1 and CDR2 sequences are MNHNS and SASEGT. The CDR3 runs to 14 residues.

This clonotype was counted at least ten times. The chain's CDR3 is CASSESGTQNIQYF. In DNA form, the CDR3 reads TGTGCCAGCAGTGAGTCGGGGACCCAAAACATTCAGTACTTC. The rearrangement links TRBV6-5 to TRBJ2-4; perhaps D is TRBD1 or TRBD2 (5 bases each). The V end lost 5 bases, the J end lost 5 bases, and 13 bases lay between the germline ends. This CDR3 has 14 residues. Germline V CDR1 and CDR2: MNHEY, SVGAGI.

Ten or more counts support this clonotype. This rearrangement joins TRBV19 to TRBJ2-1; TRBD1 aligns across 10 bases. The germline V gene encodes CDR1 LNHDA and CDR2 SQIVND (reference sequence). V trimming: 4 bases; J trimming: 2 bases; junction bases outside the gene matches: 5. The CDR3 spans 16 residues. The CDR3 loop is CASSKAGTGAYNEQFF. CDR3 nucleotides: TGTGCCAGTAGTAAAGCTGGGACAGGGGCCTACAATGAGCAGTTCTTC.

This clonotype was seen a few times. The chain uses TRBV7-2 and TRBJ1-3; no definite D call. The germline V gene has CDR1 SGHTA and CDR2 FQGNSA. Between the trimmed V and J ends, which lost 5 bases and 0 bases, there was a span of 11 bases. This CDR3 spans 15 amino acids. The DNA of the CDR3 is TGTGCCAGCAGCCAGCCCAGATCCTCTGGAAACACCATATATTTT. This codes for CASSQPRSSGNTIYF.

This clonotype was observed at least ten times. V usage is TRBV30 and J usage is TRBJ1-5, with D possibly being TRBD1 (6 bases). This CDR3 has 16 amino acids. Germline CDR1 reads GTSNPN; CDR2 reads SVGIG (reference sequence). V was shortened by 3 bases and J by 1 base, with 16 bases between the two germline ends. The CDR3 protein is CAWSMRQASSNQPQHF. DNA for the CDR3: TGTGCCTGGAGCATGAGACAGGCCTCGAGCAATCAGCCCCAGCATTTT.

V is TRBV24-1 and J is TRBJ2-1; maybe TRBD2 (7 bases). CDR1 and CDR2 (germline): KGHDR, SFDVKD. This CDR3 comprises 16 residues. The V end was cut by 4 bases, the J end by 4 bases, with 16 bases between. CDR3: CATSDSRGQGYNEQFF. CDR3 in DNA: TGTGCCACCAGTGACTCGCGGGGGCAGGGGTACAATGAGCAGTTCTTC.

CDR3 residues: CASSQGLSGSDEQFF. Here the CDR3 DNA reads TGTGCCAGCAGCCAAGGACTAAGCGGGTCCGATGAGCAGTTCTTC. The chain recombines TRBV3-1 with TRBJ2-1; D perhaps matches TRBD2 (6 bases). V was cut by 1 base and J by 8 bases, with 15 bases left in between. The length of the CDR3 is 15 residues. The V gene's germline CDR1 is LGHDT and CDR2 YNNKEL (reference sequence).

This clonotype was counted between two and nine times. The chain recombines TRBV11-2 with TRBJ1-1, with TRBD1 as a possible D gene (6 bases). Trimming took 3 bases from V and 3 from J, leaving 11 bases between them. There are 14 residues in the CDR3. From germline, CDR1 is SGHAT and CDR2 FQNNGV. CDR3 loop: CASSLTQGYTEAFF. The DNA for the CDR3 is TGTGCCAGCAGCTTGACCCAGGGGTACACTGAAGCTTTCTTT.

This sequence joins TRBV6-2 or TRBV6-3 and TRBJ1-1; 8 bases line up with TRBD1. V lost 6 bases and J lost 2; bases outside the gene matches: 8. Germline assignment: CDR1 MNHEY and CDR2 SVGEGT. The CDR3 is 15 residues long. In DNA form, the CDR3 reads TGTGCCAGCAGAGACCCGGACAGGGTAAACACTGAAGCTTTCTTT. It yields the protein CASRDPDRVNTEAFF.

This clonotype was counted between two and nine times. The gene calls are TRBV5-4 and TRBJ2-2; TRBD1 aligns across 7 bases. V gave up 0 bases and J gave up 8 bases; unmatched junction bases: 13. CDR3 length equals 17 residues. CDR1 is SGHNT, CDR2 YYREEE, per germline (reference sequence). The CDR3 bases are TGTGCCAGCAGCTTGGCCGGTTTAGGGACAGTAGCTGGGGAGCTGTTTTTT. It codes for CASSLAGLGTVAGELFF.

This clonotype was seen a handful of times. V gene TRBV24-1 combines with J gene TRBJ2-7; 11 positions match TRBD1. Germline V gene data show CDR1 as KGHDR and CDR2 as SFDVKD. Trimming took 4 bases from V and 2 from J; bases not matched to a gene: 3. The CDR3 loop spans 15 amino acids. CDR3 DNA: TGTGCCACCAGTGACCCGGGACAGGGGGCCTACGAGCAGTACTTC. This encodes CATSDPGQGAYEQYF.

This clonotype appeared a few times. V gene TRBV11-3 combines with J gene TRBJ2-5; 7 nucleotides align to TRBD1. In germline, CDR1 is SGHNT, CDR2 YENEEA. CDR3 length: 17 amino acids. J was trimmed by 2 bases and V by 1 base; bases with no gene match: 10. The chain's CDR3 is CASSLVRTGWTQETQYF. The CDR3 DNA reads as TGTGCCAGCAGCTTAGTACGGACAGGTTGGACTCAAGAGACCCAGTACTTC.

The sample holds a few counts of this clonotype. V and J are TRBV29-1 and TRBJ2-5, with D possibly being TRBD1 (6 bases). This CDR3 is 13 amino acids long. From germline, CDR1 is SQVTM and CDR2 ANQGSEA. Trimming shortened V by 6 bases and J by 5 bases, and 16 bases separated the two germline ends. The CDR3 sequence is CSVNERQGETQYF. In DNA form, the CDR3 reads TGCAGCGTCAACGAGCGGCAGGGGGAGACCCAGTACTTC.

This clonotype has a count of ten or more. The V gene is TRBV6-2 or TRBV6-3, the J gene TRBJ2-7; TRBD2 matches at 10 bases. CDR1 is MNHEY, CDR2 SVGEGT, per germline. Unmatched junction bases numbered 7, after V lost 1 base and J lost 1 base. The CDR3 is made up of 17 amino acids. CDR3 coding DNA: TGTGCCAGCAGTTACTTGGTTGGACTAGCGGTATCCTACGAGCAGTACTTC. Protein product: CASSYLVGLAVSYEQYF.

The chain links TRBV2 to TRBJ2-1; no clear D gene. Germline CDR1 and CDR2: SNHLY and FYNNEI. The CDR3 runs 15 residues. V was trimmed by 5 bases and J by 0 bases, leaving 11 bases between them. The CDR3 DNA follows: TGTGCCAGCAGTCGAACCCAGAGCTCCTACAATGAGCAGTTCTTC. This translates into CASSRTQSSYNEQFF.

The sample holds a few counts of this clonotype. The CDR3 here is CASSFRDAGTQYF. In nucleotides, the CDR3 is TGCGCCAGCAGCTTCCGGGACGCGGGGACCCAGTACTTC. V gene TRBV5-1 combines with J gene TRBJ2-5; the D call may be TRBD1 or TRBD2 (5 bases each). The germline V gene has CDR1 SGHRS and CDR2 YFSETQ. V lost 2 bases to trimming and J lost 7 bases, with 12 bases between them. The CDR3 runs to 13 residues.

This clonotype was recorded a few times. V and J are TRBV7-9 and TRBJ1-3; D may be TRBD1 (5 bases). Germline V lookup: CDR1 SEHNR, CDR2 FQNEAQ (reference sequence). V was cut by 1 base and J by 1 base, with 17 bases left in between. The CDR3 extends over 18 amino acids. The CDR3 nucleotides read TGTGCCAGCAGCTTAGGGGGGACTGCCCTGTCTTCTGGAAACACCATATATTTT. This sequence encodes CASSLGGTALSSGNTIYF. Combining the CDR3 with reference TRBV7-9 and TRBJ1-3 gives the whole variable domain DTGVSQNPRHKITKRGQNVTFRCDPISEHNRLYWYRQTLGQGPEFLTYFQNEAQLEKSRLLSDRFSAERPKGSFSTLEIQRTEQGDSAMYLCASSLGGTALSSGNTIYFGEGSWLTVV.

This clonotype was observed many times. The rearrangement links TRBV7-3 to TRBJ2-2; no clear D gene. The CDR3 contains 17 residues. Germline lookup yields CDR1 SGHTA and CDR2 FQGTGA. V was cut by 7 bases and J by 5 bases, with 23 bases left in between. The DNA for the CDR3 is TGTGCCAGCACCCTCAACGGAGCGCAGGTTGCAACCGGGGAGCTGTTTTTT. Its protein product is CASTLNGAQVATGELFF.

This clonotype came up a few times. The gene calls are TRBV24-1 and TRBJ2-1, with 11 bases aligning to TRBD2. The CDR3 runs 14 residues. Germline lookup yields CDR1 KGHDR and CDR2 SFDVKD. The V and J ends lost 9 bases and 5 bases, in that order; junction bases with no gene match: 5. The CDR3 nucleotides are TGTGCCACCCAGGCTAGCGGGGGGAACAATGAGCAGTTCTTC. Translating gives CATQASGGNNEQFF.

This clonotype was seen more than once but under ten times. The J gene is TRBJ2-1, the V gene TRBV7-2, with 12 bases fitting TRBD2. The CDR3 runs 19 residues. Germline loops: CDR1 SGHTA, CDR2 FQGNSA. After removal of 2 bases from V and 0 bases from J, the junction contained 8 bases not matched to a gene. In nucleotides, the CDR3 is TGTGCCAGCAGCTTAAAGCTAGCGGGAGGGCAAAGCTCCTACAATGAGCAGTTCTTC. Translation: CASSLKLAGGQSSYNEQFF. Based on the CDR3 plus reference TRBV7-2 and TRBJ2-1, the full variable domain is GAGVSQSPSNKVTEKGKDVELRCDPISGHTALYWYRQSLGQGLEFLIYFQGNSAPDKSGLPSDRFSAERTGGSVSTLTIQRTQQEDSAVYLCASSLKLAGGQSSYNEQFFGPGTRLTVL.

Here the CDR3 reads CASSLTSVEGLLDQPQHF. CDR3 DNA sequence: TGTGCCAGCAGTCTAACCTCCGTGGAGGGGCTTCTCGATCAGCCCCAGCATTTT. The rearrangement uses TRBV27 and TRBJ1-5; D is possibly TRBD1 (5 bases). Looked up from germline, CDR1 is MNHEY and CDR2 is SMNVEV (reference sequence). This CDR3 region has 18 residues. The V and J ends lost 5 bases and 5 bases respectively, with 25 bases between them.

J is TRBJ1-1 and V is TRBV13; D ambiguous. The CDR3 is 16 residues long. CDR1 is PRHDT, CDR2 FYEKMQ, per germline (reference sequence). Trimming shortened V by 5 bases and J by 4 bases, and 20 bases separated the two germline ends. DNA for the CDR3: TGTGCCAGCAGCCGCGACCCTCAGGTTCCAGGCACTGAAGCTTTCTTT. It yields the protein CASSRDPQVPGTEAFF.

V usage is TRBV29-1 and J usage is TRBJ1-1; no definite D call. The V end was cut by 5 bases, the J end by 5 bases, with 15 bases between. Germline CDR1 is SQVTM and CDR2 is ANQGSEA. This CDR3 is built from 13 residues. CDR3 amino acids: CSVLRAFATEAFF. The DNA for the CDR3 is TGCAGCGTTTTACGGGCTTTTGCGACTGAAGCTTTCTTT.